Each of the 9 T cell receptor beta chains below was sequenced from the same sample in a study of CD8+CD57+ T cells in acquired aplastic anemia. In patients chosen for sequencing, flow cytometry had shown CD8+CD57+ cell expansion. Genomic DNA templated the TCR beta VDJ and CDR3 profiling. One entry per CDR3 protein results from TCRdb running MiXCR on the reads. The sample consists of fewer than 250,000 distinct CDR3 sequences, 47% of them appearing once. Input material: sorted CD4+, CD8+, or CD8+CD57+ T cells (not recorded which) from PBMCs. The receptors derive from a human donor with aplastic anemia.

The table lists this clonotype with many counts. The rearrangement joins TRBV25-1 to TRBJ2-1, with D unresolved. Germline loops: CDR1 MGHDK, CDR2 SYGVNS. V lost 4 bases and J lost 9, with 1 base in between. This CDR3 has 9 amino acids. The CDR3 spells CASSGEQFF. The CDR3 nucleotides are TGTGCCAGCAGTGGTGAGCAGTTCTTC.

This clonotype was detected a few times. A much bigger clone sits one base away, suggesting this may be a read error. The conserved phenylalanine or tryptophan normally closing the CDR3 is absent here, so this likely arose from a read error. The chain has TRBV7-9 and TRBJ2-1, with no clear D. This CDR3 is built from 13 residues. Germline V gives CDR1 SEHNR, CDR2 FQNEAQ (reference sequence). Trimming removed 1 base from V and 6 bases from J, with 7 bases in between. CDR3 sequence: CASSLGVSNEQFL. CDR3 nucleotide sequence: TGTGCCAGCAGCTTAGGGGTAAGCAATGAGCAGTTCCTC.

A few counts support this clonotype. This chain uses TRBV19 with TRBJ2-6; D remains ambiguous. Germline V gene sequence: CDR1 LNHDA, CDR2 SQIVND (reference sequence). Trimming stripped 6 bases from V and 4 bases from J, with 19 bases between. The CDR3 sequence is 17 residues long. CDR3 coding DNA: TGTGCCAGTAGGTCTCAAGACCCAGGAAGCGGGGCCAACGTCCTGACTTTC. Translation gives CASRSQDPGSGANVLTF. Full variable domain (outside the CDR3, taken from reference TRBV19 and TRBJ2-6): DGGITQSPKYLFRKEGQNVTLSCEQNLNHDAMYWYRQDPGQGLRLIYYSQIVNDFQKGDIAEGYSVSREKKESFPLTVTSAQKNPTAFYLCASRSQDPGSGANVLTFGAGSRLTVL.

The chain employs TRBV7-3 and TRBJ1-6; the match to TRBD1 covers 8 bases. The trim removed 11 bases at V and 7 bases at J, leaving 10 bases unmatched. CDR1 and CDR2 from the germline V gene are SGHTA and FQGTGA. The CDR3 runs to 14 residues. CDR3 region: CAWAPGTGNSPLHF. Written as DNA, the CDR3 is TGTGCCTGGGCCCCCGGGACAGGCAATTCACCCCTCCACTTT.

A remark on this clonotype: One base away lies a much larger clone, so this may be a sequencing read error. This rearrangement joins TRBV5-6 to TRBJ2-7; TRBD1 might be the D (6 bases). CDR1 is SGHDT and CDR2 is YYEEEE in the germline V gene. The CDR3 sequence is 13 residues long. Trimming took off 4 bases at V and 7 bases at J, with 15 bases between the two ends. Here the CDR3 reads CASSTGQWGEQYF. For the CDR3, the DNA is TGTGCCAGCAGCACCGGACAGTGGGGGGAGCAGTACTTC.

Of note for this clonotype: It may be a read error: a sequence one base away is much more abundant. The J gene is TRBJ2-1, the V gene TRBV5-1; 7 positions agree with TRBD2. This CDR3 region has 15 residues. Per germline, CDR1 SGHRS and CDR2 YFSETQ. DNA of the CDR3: TGCGCCAGCACCCTAGCGGAGAGCTCCTGCAATGAGCAGTTCTTC. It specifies CASTLAESSCNEQFF.

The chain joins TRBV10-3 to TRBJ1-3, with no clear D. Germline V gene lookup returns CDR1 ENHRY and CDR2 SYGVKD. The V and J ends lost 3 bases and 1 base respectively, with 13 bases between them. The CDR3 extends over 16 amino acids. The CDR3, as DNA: TGTGCCATCAGTGATCGGATTGGCAGGTCTGGAAACACCATATATTTT. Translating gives CAISDRIGRSGNTIYF.

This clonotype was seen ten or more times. The CDR3 spells CASSVALTGDTGELFF. For the CDR3, the DNA is TGTGCCAGCAGCGTAGCTCTGACAGGAGACACCGGGGAGCTGTTTTTT. The chain combines TRBV9 with TRBJ2-2; a possible D gene is TRBD1 (6 bases). Germline V gives CDR1 SGDLS, CDR2 YYNGEE. The CDR3 totals 16 residues. V lost 0 bases to trimming and J lost 3 bases, with 12 bases between them.

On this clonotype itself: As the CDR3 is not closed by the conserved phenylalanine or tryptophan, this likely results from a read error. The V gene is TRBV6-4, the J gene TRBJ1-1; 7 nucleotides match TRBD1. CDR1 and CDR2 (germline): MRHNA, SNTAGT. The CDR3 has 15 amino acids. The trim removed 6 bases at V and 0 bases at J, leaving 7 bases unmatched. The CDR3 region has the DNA TGTGCCAGCAGGTGGCAGACAGGGATGAACACTGAAGCTTTCTCT. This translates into CASRWQTGMNTEAFS.